Following are 2 T cell receptor beta chains from one sample sequenced in a study of T-cell reconstitution after alpha-beta-depleted transplantation in children. Unique molecular identifiers tagged the TCRbeta library. TCRdb recomputed calls from the PCR reads with MiXCR, one row per CDR3 protein. Of 300,000 to 400,000 distinct CDR3 sequences listed, about a quarter were seen once; the top ten hold 9.5% to 12%. The sequencing here drew on PBMCs, mostly from graft donor cells, taken 180 days after TCRalphabeta/CD19-depleted stem cell transplant. The receptors derive from a male patient younger than 18 who had a stem cell transplant for acute lymphoblastic leukemia, so the T cells may come from the graft donor.

The CDR3: CASCPRIFDRSYNEQFF. The CDR3 bases are TGCGCCAGCTGTCCGCGGATCTTTGATCGCTCCTACAATGAGCAGTTCTTC. The chain has TRBV4-1 and TRBJ2-1; no clear D gene. Germline loops: CDR1 MGHRA, CDR2 YSYEKL. V lost 8 bases and J 0 bases, leaving 20 bases between the germline ends. This CDR3 has 17 residues.

The chain joins TRBV12-3 or TRBV12-4 to TRBJ1-5; D is perhaps TRBD1 (5 bases). Trimming shortened V by 7 bases and J by 0 bases, and 16 bases separated the two germline ends. This CDR3 is built from 16 residues. CDR3 sequence: CASNFTGSYSNQPQHF. The CDR3 nucleotides read TGTGCCAGCAATTTCACAGGTTCTTATAGCAATCAGCCCCAGCATTTT.